A single sample is the source of the 8 T cell receptor beta chains below, sequenced in a study of early T cells in non-severe SARS-CoV-2 infection. Each CDR3 protein is one row after TCRdb ran MiXCR on the 5' RACE reads. The repertoire holds roughly 34,000 distinct CDR3 sequences, with approximately 4.4% as singletons. Specimen: whole blood. Receptor source: an adult who was a healthcare worker with PCR-confirmed SARS-CoV-2 infection or an uninfected control (not recorded which).

This clonotype was recorded many times. This chain joins TRBV7-6 and TRBJ2-1; D tentatively reads TRBD1 or TRBD2 (5 bases each). CDR3 size: 16 residues. Germline V gives CDR1 SGHVS, CDR2 FNYEAQ. Between the trimmed V and J ends, which lost 6 bases and 3 bases, there was a span of 18 bases. In DNA form, the CDR3 reads TGTGCCAGCAGTCCCGTGGGGGTCGATCGCTACAATGAGCAGTTCTTC. It specifies CASSPVGVDRYNEQFF.

The CDR3 DNA reads TGTGCCAGCAGCGACAGACAGGGGGGAAGGAACATTCAGTACTTC. It codes for CASSDRQGGRNIQYF. This rearrangement joins TRBV7-9 to TRBJ2-4; 9 nucleotides agree with TRBD1. Trimming removed 5 bases from V and 7 bases from J; junction bases left unmatched: 9. This CDR3 is 15 amino acids long. Germline V gene sequence: CDR1 SEHNR, CDR2 FQNEAQ (reference sequence).

There are many counts of this clonotype. The rearrangement links TRBV6-6 to TRBJ1-6; D uncertain. Trimming took off 8 bases at V and 0 bases at J, with 11 bases between the two ends. The CDR3 has 15 amino acids. Looked up from germline, CDR1 is MNHNY and CDR2 is SVGAGI (reference sequence). The CDR3 here is CASHSGSSYNSPLHF. The CDR3 DNA reads as TGTGCCAGCCATTCCGGGAGCTCCTATAATTCACCCCTCCACTTT.

The gene calls are TRBV27 and TRBJ2-6; 7 bases line up with TRBD2. In germline, CDR1 is MNHEY, CDR2 SMNVEV (reference sequence). Trimming removed 6 bases from V and 8 bases from J; junction bases left unmatched: 10. This CDR3 has 15 amino acids. CDR3 in amino acids: CASSGWGAGTNVLTF. The CDR3 DNA reads as TGTGCCAGCAGCGGGTGGGGAGCGGGGACCAACGTCCTGACTTTC.

There are many counts of this clonotype. The chain has TRBV4-1 and TRBJ1-6; D is uncertain. V was pared by 0 bases and J by 7 bases, with 16 bases between. In germline, CDR1 is MGHRA, CDR2 YSYEKL. The CDR3 is made up of 17 amino acids. The chain's CDR3 is CASSQEPGVFGNSPLHF. The CDR3, as DNA: TGCGCCAGCAGCCAAGAGCCGGGTGTGTTTGGGAATTCACCCCTCCACTTT.

This clonotype showed up many times. This chain connects TRBV6-5 to TRBJ1-4; D is undetermined. CDR1 and CDR2 from the germline V gene are MNHEY and SVGAGI. This CDR3 spans 14 amino acids. V was cut by 2 bases and J by 3 bases, with 7 bases left in between. CDR3 residues: CASSYGLSNEKLFF. DNA of the CDR3: TGTGCCAGCAGTTACGGGCTCTCTAATGAAAAACTGTTTTTT.

V and J are TRBV15 and TRBJ2-7; D assignment may be TRBD1 or TRBD2 (5 bases each). Looked up from germline, CDR1 is LNHNV and CDR2 is YYDKDF (reference sequence). CDR3 length: 13 residues. Trimming took 3 bases from V and 4 from J, leaving 10 bases between them. CDR3 loop: CATSRGVGYEQYF. CDR3 in DNA: TGTGCCACCAGCAGGGGGGTAGGGTACGAGCAGTACTTC.

This clonotype has a count of ten or more. The V gene is TRBV27, the J gene TRBJ1-1; TRBD1 matches at 7 bases. The CDR3 has 18 residues. Looked up from germline, CDR1 is MNHEY and CDR2 is SMNVEV (reference sequence). The trim removed 7 bases at V and 2 bases at J, leaving 19 bases unmatched. The CDR3 region is CASTGIVHRGPLNTEAFF. CDR3 DNA sequence: TGTGCCAGCACCGGGATCGTGCACAGGGGCCCCCTTAACACTGAAGCTTTCTTT.